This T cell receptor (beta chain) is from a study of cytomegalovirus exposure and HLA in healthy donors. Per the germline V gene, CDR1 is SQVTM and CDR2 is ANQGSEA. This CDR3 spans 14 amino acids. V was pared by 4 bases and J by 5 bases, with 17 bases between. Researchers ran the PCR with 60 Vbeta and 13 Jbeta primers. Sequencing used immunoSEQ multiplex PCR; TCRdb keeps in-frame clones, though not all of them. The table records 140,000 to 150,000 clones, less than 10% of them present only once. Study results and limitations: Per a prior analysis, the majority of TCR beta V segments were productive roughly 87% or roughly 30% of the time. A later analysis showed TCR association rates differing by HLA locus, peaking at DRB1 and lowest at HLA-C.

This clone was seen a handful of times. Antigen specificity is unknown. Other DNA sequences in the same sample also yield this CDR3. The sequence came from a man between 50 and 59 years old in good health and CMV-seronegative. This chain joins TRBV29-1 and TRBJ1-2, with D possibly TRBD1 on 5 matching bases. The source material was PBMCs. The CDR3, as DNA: TGCAGCGTTGTGGGGGGAGTACTTCGGTATGGCTACACCTTC. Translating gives CSVVGGVLRYGYTF. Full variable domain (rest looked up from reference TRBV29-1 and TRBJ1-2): SAVISQKPSRDICQRGTSLTIQCQVDSQVTMMFWYRQQPGQSLTLIATANQGSEATYESGFVIDKFPISRPNLTFSTLTVSNMSPEDSSIYLCSVVGGVLRYGYTFGSGTRLTVV.